This TCR beta chain stems from a study of blood T cell repertoires in COVID-19. Across the whole study: Samples taken during acute and convalescent COVID-19 were collected in the United States, Italy and Spain. In each case, the material was cDNA or gDNA derived from T cells, B-cell-depleted T cells, or PBMCs.

The CDR3 extends over 15 amino acids. Germline V lookup: CDR1 SGHTA, CDR2 FQGNSA. After removal of 5 bases from V and 9 bases from J, the junction contained 7 bases not matched to a gene. Produced via immunoSEQ multiplex PCR; TCRdb's table is partial and in-frame only. This sample has 200,000 or so clones, with roughly 80% found just once. The sample comprised peripheral blood. This chain connects TRBV7-2 to TRBJ2-5; TRBD2 matches 15 bases. The source of this sequence is a woman aged 55-75 years with acute or convalescent COVID-19. The CDR3 sequence: CASSRTSGGAGSQYF. The DNA of the CDR3 is TGTGCCAGCAGCCGGACTAGCGGGGGGGCCGGGTCCCAGTACTTC.